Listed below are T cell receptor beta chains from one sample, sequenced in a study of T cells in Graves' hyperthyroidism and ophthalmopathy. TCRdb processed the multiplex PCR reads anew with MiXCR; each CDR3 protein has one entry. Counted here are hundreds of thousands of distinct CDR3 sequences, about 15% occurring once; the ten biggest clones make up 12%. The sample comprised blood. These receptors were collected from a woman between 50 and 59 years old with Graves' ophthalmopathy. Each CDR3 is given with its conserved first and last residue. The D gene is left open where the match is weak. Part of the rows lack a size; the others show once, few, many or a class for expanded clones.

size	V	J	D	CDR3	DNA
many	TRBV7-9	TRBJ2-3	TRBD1	CASSLALRTGTSTDTQYF	TGTGCCAGCAGCTTAGCCCTGCGGACAGGGACTAGCACAGATACGCAGTATTTT
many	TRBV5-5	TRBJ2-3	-	CASSGTPRTDTQYF	TGTGCCAGCAGCGGGACACCCCGCACAGATACGCAGTATTTT
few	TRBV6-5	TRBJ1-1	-	CASSYDGQTFEAFF	TGTGCCAGCAGTTACGACGGACAAACGTTTGAAGCTTTCTTT
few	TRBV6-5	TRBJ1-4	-	CASSYGATNEKLFF	TGTGCCAGCAGTTATGGAGCAACTAATGAAAAACTGTTTTTT
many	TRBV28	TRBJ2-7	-	CASSYLPLTDYEQYF	TGTGCCAGCAGTTACCTCCCCCTGACCGACTACGAGCAGTACTTC
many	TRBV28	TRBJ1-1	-	CASITPLTREAFF	TGTGCCAGCATCACCCCCCTGACACGTGAAGCTTTCTTT
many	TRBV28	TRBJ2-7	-	CASSLKGGFTYEQYF	TGTGCCAGCAGTTTAAAGGGCGGATTTACCTACGAGCAGTACTTC
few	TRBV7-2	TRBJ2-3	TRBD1	CASSKDRGWADTQYF	TGTGCCAGCAGCAAAGACAGGGGGTGGGCAGATACGCAGTATTTT
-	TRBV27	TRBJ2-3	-	CASTTGRTDTQYF	TGTGCCAGCACCACCGGACGCACAGATACGCAGTATTTT
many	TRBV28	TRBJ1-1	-	CASSLRGYTEAFF	TGTGCCAGCAGTTTACGCGGGTACACTGAAGCTTTCTTT
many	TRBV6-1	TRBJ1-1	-	CASRRSQTGNTEAFF	TGTGCCAGCAGGAGGTCCCAAACGGGGAACACTGAAGCTTTCTTT
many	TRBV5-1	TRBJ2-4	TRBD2	CASSLTGTTKNIQYF	TGCGCCAGCAGCTTGACGGGGACTACCAAAAACATTCAGTACTTC
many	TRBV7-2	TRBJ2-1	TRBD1	CASSPLTGQALYNEQFF	TGTGCCAGCAGCCCCCTAACGGGACAGGCCCTTTACAATGAGCAGTTCTTC
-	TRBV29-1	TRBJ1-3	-	CSVEAWVSLSSGNTIYF	TGCAGCGTTGAAGCGTGGGTCAGCCTGAGCTCTGGAAACACCATATATTTT
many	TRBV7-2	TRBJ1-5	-	CASSSEGQQNQPQHF	TGTGCCAGCAGCTCAGAAGGACAGCAGAATCAGCCCCAGCATTTT
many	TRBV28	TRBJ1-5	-	CASSLPGNQPQHF	TGTGCCAGCAGCCTCCCCGGAAATCAGCCCCAGCATTTT
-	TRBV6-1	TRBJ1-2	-	CASMAGAIGGYTF	TGTGCCAGCATGGCAGGGGCTATTGGTGGCTACACCTTC
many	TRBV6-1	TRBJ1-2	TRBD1	CASSTYRGNNYGYTF	TGTGCCAGCAGTACCTACAGGGGGAACAACTATGGCTACACCTTC
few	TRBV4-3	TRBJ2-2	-	CASSQEMVAGELFF	TGCGCCAGCAGCCAGGAAATGGTAGCCGGGGAGCTGTTTTTT
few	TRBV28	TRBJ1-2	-	CASVEGGGYTF	TGTGCCAGCGTCGAGGGAGGTGGCTACACCTTC
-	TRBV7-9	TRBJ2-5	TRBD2	CASSFWGGTSGTKETQYF	TGTGCCAGCAGCTTTTGGGGAGGGACTAGCGGGACAAAAGAGACCCAGTACTTC
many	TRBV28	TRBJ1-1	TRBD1	CASSFHRGNTEAFF	TGTGCCAGCAGTTTCCACAGGGGGAACACTGAAGCTTTCTTT
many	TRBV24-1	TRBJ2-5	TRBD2	CATSDWGGQETQYF	TGTGCCACCAGTGATTGGGGGGGGCAAGAGACCCAGTACTTC
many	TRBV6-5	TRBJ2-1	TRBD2	CASSYSASGDERSYNEQFF	TGTGCCAGCAGTTACTCGGCTAGCGGGGACGAGAGGTCCTACAATGAGCAGTTCTTC
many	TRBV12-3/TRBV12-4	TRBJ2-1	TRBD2	CASTILGLAGVEQFF	TGTGCCAGCACCATTCTTGGGCTAGCGGGAGTTGAGCAGTTCTTC
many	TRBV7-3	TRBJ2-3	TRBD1	CASSLTPTGPPTDTQYF	TGTGCCAGCAGCTTAACGCCGACAGGGCCCCCCACAGATACGCAGTATTTT
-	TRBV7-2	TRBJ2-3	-	CASSSSGAISTDTQYF	TGTGCCAGCAGCTCGTCAGGTGCCATTAGCACAGATACGCAGTATTTT
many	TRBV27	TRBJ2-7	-	CASMANGDFYEQYF	TGTGCCAGCATGGCTAACGGCGATTTCTACGAGCAGTACTTC
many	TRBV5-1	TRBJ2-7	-	CASSLGSDRGEQYF	TGCGCCAGCAGCTTGGGTAGCGATCGAGGCGAGCAGTACTTC
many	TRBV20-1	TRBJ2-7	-	CSARARDSLQGQYF	TGCAGTGCTAGGGCCCGCGACAGCCTACAGGGGCAGTACTTC
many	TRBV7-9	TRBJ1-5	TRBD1	CASSTGVRSNQPQHF	TGTGCCAGCAGCACAGGGGTAAGAAGCAATCAGCCCCAGCATTTT
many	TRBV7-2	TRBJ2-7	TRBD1	CASSSQGQDYEQYF	TGTGCCAGCAGCTCACAGGGGCAGGACTACGAGCAGTACTTC
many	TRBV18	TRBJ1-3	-	CASSPAVGATVLGNTIYF	TGTGCCAGCTCACCAGCTGTTGGGGCGACGGTGCTGGGAAACACCATATATTTT
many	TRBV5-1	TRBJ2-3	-	CASSLVVSSTTDTQYF	TGCGCCAGCAGCTTGGTGGTTAGTTCTACAACCGATACGCAGTATTTT
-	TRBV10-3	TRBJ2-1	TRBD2	CATRGSGSDEQFF	TGTGCCACCCGGGGTAGCGGGAGTGATGAGCAGTTCTTC
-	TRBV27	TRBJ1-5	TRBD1	CASSSLPGGRQPQHF	TGTGCCAGCAGTTCCCTCCCAGGGGGCAGGCAGCCCCAGCATTTT
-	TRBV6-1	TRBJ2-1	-	CASRSREISYNEQFF	TGTGCCAGCAGGTCACGGGAGATCTCCTACAATGAGCAGTTCTTC
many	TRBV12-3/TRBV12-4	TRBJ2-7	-	CASSLIAGFTYEQYF	TGTGCCAGCAGTTTAATCGCGGGGTTTACCTACGAGCAGTACTTC
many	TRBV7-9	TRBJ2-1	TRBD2	CASSLARVSGGFNSYNEQFF	TGTGCCAGCAGCTTAGCGAGGGTTAGCGGGGGCTTCAACTCCTACAATGAGCAGTTCTTC
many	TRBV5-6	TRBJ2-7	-	CASSTNPGPRYEQYF	TGTGCCAGCAGCACCAACCCGGGACCACGATACGAGCAGTACTTC
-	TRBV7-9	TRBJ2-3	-	CAMIPDTQYF	TGTGCCATGATTCCAGATACGCAGTATTTT